Below are 8 T cell receptor beta chains sequenced from a single sample in a study of T cell responses to AZD1222 COVID-19 vaccine. The repertoire was sequenced with immunoSEQ multiplex PCR; TCRdb's copy has only in-frame clones and lacks some. The table has 90,000 to 95,000 clones, roughly 88% seen once. The source material was peripheral blood, sampled on day 0 of AZD1222 vaccination. These receptors originate from an adult in good health.

V is TRBV28 and J is TRBJ2-7; TRBD1 or TRBD2 may be the D gene (5 bases each). The germline CDR1 and CDR2 sequences are MDHEN and SYDVKM. Deletions cut 7 bases from V and 2 bases from J, with 15 bases between. The CDR3 extends over 14 amino acids. Here the CDR3 reads CASTSGQGAYEQYF. The CDR3 nucleotides read TGTGCCAGCACCTCAGGGCAGGGAGCCTACGAGCAGTACTTC. The variable domain in full, with the rest retrieved from reference TRBV28 and TRBJ2-7, is DVKVTQSSRYLVKRTGEKVFLECVQDMDHENMFWYRQDPGLGLRLIYFSYDVKMKEKGDIPEGYSVSREKKERFSLILESASTNQTSMYLCASTSGQGAYEQYFGPGTRLTVT.

J is TRBJ1-2 and V is TRBV27; D not resolved. V shed 3 bases and J shed 7 bases, with 9 bases lying between them. This CDR3 spans 12 amino acids. Germline V gives CDR1 MNHEY, CDR2 SMNVEV (reference sequence). The CDR3, as DNA: TGTGCCAGCAGTTTCCTTGGGAGTGGCTACACCTTC. This translates into CASSFLGSGYTF.

The genes are TRBV3-1 (or the pseudogene TRBV3-2) and TRBJ2-7, with a possible D match to TRBD2 (6 bases). V was clipped by 4 bases and J by 6 bases, with 19 bases between them. Germline V gene sequence: CDR1 LGHDT, CDR2 YNNKEL (reference sequence). This CDR3 has 15 amino acids. The CDR3 sequence is CASSLLNLGGSEQYF. DNA for the CDR3: TGTGCCAGCAGCCTCCTTAACCTCGGGGGAAGCGAGCAGTACTTC.

Here the CDR3 reads CASSPGSANTEAFF. As DNA, the CDR3 is TGCGCCAGCAGCCCCGGTTCAGCCAACACTGAAGCTTTCTTT. The rearrangement links TRBV5-1 to TRBJ1-1; D is uncertain. The CDR3 runs 14 residues. Germline values: CDR1 SGHRS, CDR2 YFSETQ. The V end was cut by 4 bases, the J end by 2 bases, with 12 bases between. The entire variable domain, with the rest obtained from reference TRBV5-1 and TRBJ1-1, is as follows: KAGVTQTPRYLIKTRGQQVTLSCSPISGHRSVSWYQQTPGQGLQFLFEYFSETQRNKGNFPGRFSGRQFSNSRSEMNVSTLELGDSALYLCASSPGSANTEAFFGQGTRLTVV.

The chain uses TRBV5-4 and TRBJ1-2, with 9 nucleotides matching TRBD1. V lost 5 bases to trimming and J lost 2 bases; unmatched junction nucleotides: 4. The CDR3 has 14 residues. Germline V gene sequence: CDR1 SGHNT, CDR2 YYREEE (reference sequence). CDR3 in DNA: TGTGCCAGCAGATACGGGACAGGGAACTATGGCTACACCTTC. Translation: CASRYGTGNYGYTF. Filled out from reference TRBV5-4 and TRBJ1-2, the complete variable domain reads ETGVTQSPTHLIKTRGQQVTLRCSSQSGHNTVSWYQQALGQGPQFIFQYYREEENGRGNFPPRFSGLQFPNYSSELNVNALELDDSALYLCASRYGTGNYGYTFGSGTRLTVV.

This sequence joins TRBV30 and TRBJ1-1; 7 nucleotides match TRBD1. The length of the CDR3 is 12 residues. V gave up 6 bases and J gave up 2 bases; unmatched junction bases: 3. Germline V lookup: CDR1 GTSNPN, CDR2 SVGIG (reference sequence). The CDR3 DNA sequence: TGTGCCTGCCACAGGGGAAACACTGAAGCTTTCTTT. The encoded protein is CACHRGNTEAFF. The full variable domain, in which reference TRBV30 and TRBJ1-1 provide the parts outside the CDR3, is SQTIHQWPATLVQPVGSPLSLECTVEGTSNPNLYWYRQAAGRGLQLLFYSVGIGQISSEVPQNLSASRPQDRQFILSSKKLLLSDSGFYLCACHRGNTEAFFGQGTRLTVV.

V gene TRBV28 combines with J gene TRBJ1-4; 12 nucleotides match TRBD1. Losses at the gene ends were 6 bases for V and 5 bases for J; bases not matched to a gene: 4. This CDR3 spans 15 amino acids. The V gene's germline CDR1 is MDHEN and CDR2 SYDVKM. In DNA, the CDR3 is TGTGCCAGCAGGGGGGGACAGGGGGCAAATGAAAAACTGTTTTTT. It is translated as CASRGGQGANEKLFF.

The genes are TRBV18 and TRBJ2-7, with D possibly matching TRBD1 (6 bases). This CDR3 spans 13 amino acids. V lost 3 bases, J lost 7 bases, and 13 bases lay in between. Germline V lookup: CDR1 KGHSH, CDR2 LQKENI. The DNA for the CDR3 is TGTGCCAGCTCACCCCAGGGGTATGGGGAGCAGTACTTC. Its translation: CASSPQGYGEQYF.